This entry lists 19 T cell receptor beta chains sequenced from one sample in a study of blood T cell repertoires in COVID-19. Produced via immunoSEQ multiplex PCR; TCRdb's table is partial and in-frame only. The table lists 200,000 to 300,000 clones, nearly 85% of them singletons. The sequenced sample was peripheral blood. These receptors came from a human donor in a cohort sampled during active COVID-19.

Concerning this clone itself: At one boundary the junction diverges from the germline segment, which might be a read error. The chain recombines TRBV7-7 with TRBJ2-5; 8 bases line up with TRBD2. Germline-derived CDR1 and CDR2 are SSHAT and FNYEAQ (reference sequence). CDR3 length: 15 residues. CDR3 region: CASSLAISGVGTQYF. Written as DNA, the CDR3 is TGTGCTAGCAGCTTAGCGATTAGCGGGGTTGGGACCCAGTACTTC. The full variable domain, in which reference TRBV7-7 and TRBJ2-5 provide the parts outside the CDR3, is GAGVSQSPRYKVTKRGQDVTLRCDPISSHATLYWYQQALGQGPEFLTYFNYEAQPDKSGLPSDRFSAERPEGSISTLTIQRTEQRDSAMYRCASSLAISGVGTQYFGPGTRLLVL.

In its sample, this clone was seen once. V is TRBV2 and J is TRBJ1-1, with TRBD1 identical over 7 bases. Germline CDR1 SNHLY, CDR2 FYNNEI. Unmatched junction bases numbered 9, after V lost 6 bases and J lost 2 bases. This CDR3 spans 15 amino acids. CDR3: CASRYAGTVNTEAFF. Here the CDR3 DNA reads TGTGCCAGCAGGTACGCCGGGACAGTTAACACTGAAGCTTTCTTT.

The chain employs TRBV4-1 and TRBJ2-1, with D possibly being TRBD2 (6 bases). Per germline, CDR1 MGHRA and CDR2 YSYEKL. CDR3 length equals 15 residues. Trimming removed 4 bases from V and 6 bases from J, with 16 bases in between. The CDR3 protein is CASSPGLQMINEQFF. DNA of the CDR3: TGCGCCAGCAGCCCGGGACTCCAGATGATCAATGAGCAGTTCTTC.

This chain joins TRBV7-6 and TRBJ2-5, with 7 bases that match TRBD1. V gave up 1 base and J gave up 5 bases; unmatched junction bases: 10. This CDR3 spans 16 amino acids. In germline, CDR1 is SGHVS, CDR2 FNYEAQ. The CDR3 is CASSLETGISGETQYF. The CDR3 region has the DNA TGTGCCAGCAGCTTAGAGACAGGGATTTCAGGGGAGACCCAGTACTTC.

This clone was recorded once. This chain links TRBV11-2 with TRBJ2-7, with D perhaps TRBD2 (5 bases). The V and J ends lost 2 bases and 7 bases respectively, with 9 bases between them. Germline V CDR1 and CDR2: SGHAT, FQNNGV. The CDR3 length is 12 residues. In nucleotides, the CDR3 is TGTGCCAGCAGCTTATTGAGGGATGAGCAGTACTTC. This encodes CASSLLRDEQYF.

The chain carries TRBV6-2 or TRBV6-3 and TRBJ1-2; D unresolved. Trimming removed 2 bases from V and 2 bases from J, with 12 bases in between. The germline V gene has CDR1 MNHEY and CDR2 SVGEGT. CDR3 length equals 15 residues. In DNA, the CDR3 is TGTGCCAGCAGTTACGTCAGACTGCTGAACTATGGCTACACCTTC. It specifies CASSYVRLLNYGYTF.

The rearrangement joins TRBV5-6 to TRBJ2-5; the D gene is possibly TRBD2 (7 bases). CDR3 length: 15 amino acids. The V gene lost 4 bases and the J gene lost 4 bases, with 17 bases spanning the gap. Germline CDR1 and CDR2: SGHDT and YYEEEE. As DNA, the CDR3 is TGTGCCAGCAGCCTTAGGGGGGGCGCGCCAGAGACCCAGTACTTC. This gives the protein CASSLRGGAPETQYF.

Details on this clone: Other DNA sequences in this specimen translate into the identical CDR3. The chain recombines TRBV6-2 or TRBV6-3 with TRBJ2-2; D might be TRBD2 (6 bases). Trimming stripped 6 bases from V and 4 bases from J, with 9 bases between. Germline-derived CDR1 and CDR2 are MNHEY and SVGEGT. This CDR3 is built from 13 residues. Written as DNA, the CDR3 is TGTGCCAGCAGCCGACTAGGCACCGGGGAGCTGTTTTTT. As protein: CASSRLGTGELFF.

The chain employs TRBV7-8 and TRBJ2-1; tentatively, D is TRBD2 (6 bases). The CDR3 runs 16 residues. Germline CDR1 reads SGHVS; CDR2 reads FQNEAQ. Trimming stripped 5 bases from V and 8 bases from J, with 22 bases between. Here the CDR3 reads CASSPRRDSVSHEQFF. CDR3 DNA: TGTGCCAGCAGCCCCCGTCGGGACTCAGTGTCACATGAGCAGTTCTTC.

The V and J genes are TRBV19 and TRBJ1-5; 7 bases align to TRBD1. The CDR3 has 14 residues. CDR1 and CDR2 from the germline V gene are LNHDA and SQIVND (reference sequence). V trimming: 10 bases; J trimming: 6 bases; junction bases outside the gene matches: 12. The CDR3 protein is CATAITGAGQPQHF. The CDR3 coding sequence is TGTGCCACCGCAATTACAGGGGCTGGTCAGCCCCAGCATTTT.

The chain employs TRBV20-1 and TRBJ2-7; no firm D call. The V end was cut by 5 bases, the J end by 6 bases, with 11 bases between. From germline, CDR1 is DFQATT and CDR2 SNEGSKA (reference sequence). This CDR3 has 11 amino acids. The chain's CDR3 is CSAPSTLEQYF. Here the CDR3 DNA reads TGCAGTGCTCCCAGTACCCTCGAGCAGTACTTC.

This clone was counted only a few times. The CDR3 region is CASSYVADLAKNIQYF. CDR3 in DNA: TGTGCCAGCAGTTACGTGGCGGATCTAGCCAAAAACATTCAGTACTTC. The rearrangement joins TRBV6-6 to TRBJ2-4; D gene unclear. Trimming stripped 2 bases from V and 0 bases from J, with 11 bases between. Germline CDR1 MNHNY, CDR2 SVGAGI (reference sequence). The CDR3 consists of 16 residues.

The rearrangement links TRBV14 to TRBJ2-1; 9 bases agree with TRBD1. The trim removed 5 bases at V and 7 bases at J, leaving 12 bases unmatched. Germline V gene lookup returns CDR1 SGHDN and CDR2 FVKESK. The CDR3 extends over 16 amino acids. CDR3 in amino acids: CASSSPWETGGNEQFF. The CDR3 DNA reads TGTGCCAGCAGCTCCCCCTGGGAGACAGGGGGGAATGAGCAGTTCTTC.

This clone was seen many times. The J gene is TRBJ2-3, the V gene TRBV12-5; TRBD2 aligns across 11 bases. The germline gives CDR1 LGHNT, CDR2 FRNRAP. V lost 2 bases, J lost 3 bases, and 10 bases stayed unmatched. This CDR3 has 18 residues. DNA of the CDR3: TGTGCTAGTGGTTTGATCACCCGACTAGCGGGGAATACAGATACGCAGTATTTT. It translates to CASGLITRLAGNTDTQYF. The whole variable domain, filled in from reference TRBV12-5 and TRBJ2-3, reads DARVTQTPRHKVTEMGQEVTMRCQPILGHNTVFWYRQTMMQGLELLAYFRNRAPLDDSGMPKDRFSAEMPDATLATLKIQPSEPRDSAVYFCASGLITRLAGNTDTQYFGPGTRLTVL.

This clone was seen more than once but under ten times. The V gene is TRBV5-6, the J gene TRBJ1-1; D uncertain. The CDR3 length is 14 residues. Trimming removed 0 bases from V and 1 base from J, with 7 bases in between. Germline CDR1 SGHDT, CDR2 YYEEEE. The DNA for the CDR3 is TGTGCCAGCAGCTTGGACCGGAGGAACACTGAAGCTTTCTTT. Its translation is CASSLDRRNTEAFF. The complete variable domain, with remaining parts taken from reference TRBV5-6 and TRBJ1-1, reads DAGVTQSPTHLIKTRGQQVTLRCSPKSGHDTVSWYQQALGQGPQFIFQYYEEEERQRGNFPDRFSGHQFPNYSSELNVNALLLGDSALYLCASSLDRRNTEAFFGQGTRLTVV.

This clone was detected a few times. The chain is built from TRBV5-6 and TRBJ2-2, with D possibly TRBD1 on 6 matching bases. Looked up from germline, CDR1 is SGHDT and CDR2 is YYEEEE. Trimming cost V 1 base and J 1 base, with 11 bases left between them. The CDR3 covers 16 residues. The CDR3: CASSLSDRLNTGELFF. The CDR3 nucleotides are TGTGCCAGCAGCTTGTCTGACAGGCTGAACACCGGGGAGCTGTTTTTT.

The CDR3, as DNA: TGCGCCAGCAGCTTGGACCCTAGTAGCAATGAGCAGTTCTTC. Protein sequence: CASSLDPSSNEQFF. The chain couples TRBV5-1 to TRBJ2-1; D not resolved. Germline loops: CDR1 SGHRS, CDR2 YFSETQ. Trimming removed 0 bases from V and 6 bases from J, with 10 bases in between. CDR3 length: 14 amino acids. Full variable domain (missing parts from reference TRBV5-1 and TRBJ2-1): KAGVTQTPRYLIKTRGQQVTLSCSPISGHRSVSWYQQTPGQGLQFLFEYFSETQRNKGNFPGRFSGRQFSNSRSEMNVSTLELGDSALYLCASSLDPSSNEQFFGPGTRLTVL.

This chain connects TRBV4-1 to TRBJ1-2; D not certain. Germline V gene data show CDR1 as MGHRA and CDR2 as YSYEKL. V lost 0 bases to trimming and J lost 4 bases, with 21 bases between them. The CDR3 length is 18 residues. The CDR3 loop is CASSQDFGETEKVYGYTF. Written as DNA, the CDR3 is TGCGCCAGCAGCCAAGATTTCGGGGAAACTGAGAAAGTCTATGGCTACACCTTC.

The gene calls are TRBV7-9 and TRBJ1-3; 7 bases match TRBD1. The CDR3 contains 15 residues. The germline V gene encodes CDR1 SEHNR and CDR2 FQNEAQ (reference sequence). The junction had 4 bases not matched to a gene; V was cut back by 5 bases and J by 0 bases. The DNA of the CDR3 is TGTGCCAGCAGCCTGGGACAGAACTCTGGAAACACCATATATTTT. It encodes CASSLGQNSGNTIYF. The whole variable domain, remainder taken from reference TRBV7-9 and TRBJ1-3, is DTGVSQNPRHKITKRGQNVTFRCDPISEHNRLYWYRQTLGQGPEFLTYFQNEAQLEKSRLLSDRFSAERPKGSFSTLEIQRTEQGDSAMYLCASSLGQNSGNTIYFGEGSWLTVV.